Shown below are 30 T cell receptor beta chains from a single sample sequenced in a study of blood T cell repertoires in COVID-19 (dated by TCRdb to 2020 to 2022). Library prep was done by the immunoSEQ multiplex PCR assay. TCRdb carries this immuneACCESS record with in-frame sequences only. Its versions omit some clonotypes, under half of them owing to an unresolved V gene in the studies checked, with the rest unexplained. Recorded for this sample are 370,000 or so clones; about 89% of them occurred a single time. The ten largest clones take up 1.3% of the sample. Input material: PBMCs or T cells enriched from blood (not recorded which). Receptor source: a man younger than 40 who had recovered from COVID-19.

The chain has TRBV15 and TRBJ2-7, with TRBD1 as a possible D gene (6 bases). Germline V gives CDR1 LNHNV, CDR2 YYDKDF (reference sequence). The CDR3 is 13 residues long. Trimming stripped 3 bases from V and 11 bases from J, with 17 bases between. The CDR3 bases are TGTGCCACCAGCAGGGACCCGGTGGGGGCCGAGTACTTC. This translates into CATSRDPVGAEYF.

The CDR3 DNA is TGTGCCAGCAGCTTTTCTAGCACCGGGGAGCTGTTTTTT. It encodes CASSFSSTGELFF. V is TRBV7-8 and J is TRBJ2-2; D not resolved. V was trimmed by 3 bases and J by 4 bases, leaving 6 bases between them. The CDR3 spans 13 residues. Germline CDR1 and CDR2: SGHVS and FQNEAQ.

This clone was seen a single time. This CDR3 is CAWEGQGGQPQHF. CDR3 nucleotides: TGTGCCTGGGAGGGACAGGGTGGCCAGCCCCAGCATTTT. The chain recombines TRBV30 with TRBJ1-5; 9 bases are a match to TRBD1. The V gene's germline CDR1 is GTSNPN and CDR2 SVGIG (reference sequence). This CDR3 has 13 amino acids. The V segment lost 5 bases and the J segment 7 bases; nucleotides outside the gene matches: 6.

The chain is built from TRBV9 and TRBJ2-1; the match to TRBD2 covers 16 bases. V shed 2 bases, J shed 10 bases, and the junction held 6 bases outside the gene matches. The CDR3 loop spans 16 amino acids. Germline CDR1 is SGDLS and CDR2 is YYNGEE. CDR3 nucleotides: TGTGCCAGCAGCGTGGGGACTAGCGGGGGGGCCAGGGAGCAGTTCTTC. It encodes CASSVGTSGGAREQFF.

The chain combines TRBV7-9 with TRBJ1-2; the D is unclear. The CDR3 runs to 14 residues. CDR1 and CDR2 from the germline V gene are SEHNR and FQNEAQ (reference sequence). V was cut by 7 bases and J by 4 bases, with 16 bases left in between. The CDR3 nucleotides read TGTGCCAGCACCGAAAGGGAGGGAATCTATGGCTACACCTTC. Its translation: CASTEREGIYGYTF.

The chain recombines TRBV6-5 with TRBJ1-2; weak D call: TRBD1 (6 bases). CDR3 size: 15 residues. Germline V gives CDR1 MNHEY, CDR2 SVGAGI. V shed 4 bases and J shed 0 bases, with 12 bases lying between them. CDR3 nucleotide sequence: TGTGCCAGCAGTTCCCGACAGGCAGCTAACTATGGCTACACCTTC. This codes for CASSSRQAANYGYTF.

The V call is TRBV4-1, the J call TRBJ1-1; D gene uncertain. Looked up from germline, CDR1 is MGHRA and CDR2 is YSYEKL. CDR3 length: 12 amino acids. V lost 3 bases to trimming and J lost 4 bases, with 6 bases between them. CDR3 coding DNA: TGCGCCAGCAGCCAGAGCGGCACTGAAGCTTTCTTT. Its protein product is CASSQSGTEAFF.

The chain has TRBV6-5 and TRBJ1-2; tentative D call: TRBD1 (5 bases). CDR3 length: 14 residues. Per the germline V gene, CDR1 is MNHEY and CDR2 is SVGAGI. V shed 5 bases and J shed 4 bases, with 14 bases lying between them. CDR3 in amino acids: CASSQRTTPYGYTF. The CDR3 DNA reads as TGTGCCAGCAGTCAGAGGACAACCCCCTATGGCTACACCTTC.

V is TRBV9 and J is TRBJ2-5; TRBD2 aligns across 8 bases. The germline CDR1 and CDR2 sequences are SGDLS and YYNGEE. The CDR3 is made up of 15 amino acids. V was clipped by 0 bases and J by 4 bases; unmatched bases: 5. The CDR3 protein is CASSVAGGVGETQYF. The CDR3 DNA reads TGTGCCAGCAGCGTAGCGGGGGGGGTAGGAGAGACCCAGTACTTC. The full variable domain, with the rest looked up from reference TRBV9 and TRBJ2-5, is DSGVTQTPKHLITATGQRVTLRCSPRSGDLSVYWYQQSLDQGLQFLIQYYNGEERAKGNILERFSAQQFPDLHSELNLSSLELGDSALYFCASSVAGGVGETQYFGPGTRLLVL.

This clone is a singleton in its sample. The chain joins TRBV5-6 to TRBJ2-7, with TRBD1 as a possible D gene (5 bases). Germline V gene lookup returns CDR1 SGHDT and CDR2 YYEEEE. Trimming stripped 5 bases from V and 4 bases from J, with 13 bases between. The CDR3 consists of 13 residues. Here the CDR3 DNA reads TGTGCCAGCAGTAAAGATAGGGGTTACGAGCAGTACTTC. It yields the protein CASSKDRGYEQYF.

The chain carries TRBV13 and TRBJ1-2, with D perhaps matching TRBD1 (5 bases). The CDR3 covers 12 residues. The germline CDR1 and CDR2 sequences are PRHDT and FYEKMQ (reference sequence). The V end was cut by 5 bases, the J end by 6 bases, with 10 bases between. CDR3 in DNA: TGTGCCAGCAGCATCGGGGGGGATGGCTACACCTTC. This encodes CASSIGGDGYTF.

The V call is TRBV9, the J call TRBJ1-2; TRBD1 might be the D (6 bases). The CDR3 is 15 residues long. CDR1 and CDR2 from the germline V gene are SGDLS and YYNGEE. Trimming stripped 0 bases from V and 5 bases from J, with 14 bases between. CDR3 in amino acids: CASSVDREAVYGYTF. DNA of the CDR3: TGTGCCAGCAGCGTAGACAGGGAAGCTGTATATGGCTACACCTTC.

The CDR3 DNA sequence: TGTGCCAGCAGTGACCCGACGGGTGGGTCCTACGAGCAGTACTTC. It codes for CASSDPTGGSYEQYF. This chain uses TRBV25-1 with TRBJ2-7; D is ambiguous. The V gene's germline CDR1 is MGHDK and CDR2 SYGVNS. Trimming removed 3 bases from V and 1 base from J, with 13 bases in between. This CDR3 comprises 15 residues.

The chain carries TRBV9 and TRBJ2-5, with a possible D match to TRBD1 (6 bases). This CDR3 contains 16 residues. The V and J ends lost 3 bases and 5 bases respectively, with 20 bases between them. Germline assignment: CDR1 SGDLS and CDR2 YYNGEE. CDR3 bases: TGTGCCAGCAGCGCGGACAGAATTGGACCCTTGGAGACCCAGTACTTC. Amino acids: CASSADRIGPLETQYF.

The chain joins TRBV19 to TRBJ2-1, with unresolved D. V was cut by 6 bases and J by 5 bases, with 5 bases left in between. Germline V gives CDR1 LNHDA, CDR2 SQIVND (reference sequence). The CDR3 is made up of 11 amino acids. The DNA for the CDR3 is TGTGCCAGTAGGACTGACAATGAGCAGTTCTTC. Its protein product is CASRTDNEQFF.

The chain recombines TRBV5-4 with TRBJ2-7; 7 bases match TRBD1. The CDR3 covers 15 residues. Unmatched junction bases numbered 8, after V lost 3 bases and J lost 2 bases. Germline assignment: CDR1 SGHNT and CDR2 YYREEE (reference sequence). This chain's CDR3 is CASSSPGTATYEQYF. CDR3 nucleotide sequence: TGTGCCAGCAGCTCACCCGGGACAGCAACCTACGAGCAGTACTTC.

The chain uses TRBV5-1 and TRBJ2-3, with D maybe TRBD1 (5 bases). The CDR3 contains 15 residues. V shed 7 bases and J shed 3 bases, with 18 bases lying between them. The germline CDR1 and CDR2 sequences are SGHRS and YFSETQ. The CDR3 sequence: CASRSQRQLTDTQYF. CDR3 sequence (DNA): TGCGCCAGCCGGTCACAGAGACAGCTTACAGATACGCAGTATTTT.

This chain connects TRBV6-1 to TRBJ1-2, with 7 bases aligning to TRBD1. The CDR3 is made up of 17 amino acids. The V gene end was trimmed by 2 bases and the J gene end by 0 bases; junction bases not matched to a gene: 9. Germline CDR1 and CDR2: MNHNS and SASEGT. CDR3 sequence (DNA): TGTGCCAGCAGTGAACCGGGACAGATGTCAGCTAACTATGGCTACACCTTC. It specifies CASSEPGQMSANYGYTF.

The gene calls are TRBV7-8 and TRBJ1-4, with D maybe TRBD1 (6 bases). Germline CDR1 reads SGHVS; CDR2 reads FQNEAQ. The CDR3 loop spans 13 amino acids. V was pared by 5 bases and J by 8 bases, with 12 bases between. CDR3 sequence: CASSPGTSEKLFF. The CDR3 DNA reads TGTGCCAGCAGCCCAGGGACATCCGAAAAACTGTTTTTT.

This chain connects TRBV4-3 to TRBJ1-3; TRBD1 matches 9 bases. The CDR3 spans 13 residues. V dropped 3 bases and J dropped 7; count of bases not matched to a gene: 1. The germline CDR1 and CDR2 sequences are LGHNA and YSLEER. The CDR3 region is CASSQDRGNTIYF. CDR3 coding DNA: TGCGCCAGCAGCCAGGACAGGGGTAACACCATATATTTT.

This chain links TRBV2 with TRBJ1-2; no clear D. CDR1 is SNHLY, CDR2 FYNNEI, per germline. There are 14 residues in the CDR3. V was trimmed by 3 bases and J by 8 bases, leaving 16 bases between them. The CDR3 DNA sequence: TGTGCCAGCAGTGACCTTGAAGGCGGGCGAGGCTACACCTTC. Translated: CASSDLEGGRGYTF.

The chain is built from TRBV4-3 and TRBJ2-2; 12 nucleotides agree with TRBD2. The CDR3 consists of 17 residues. The V gene end was trimmed by 5 bases and the J gene end by 5 bases; junction bases not matched to a gene: 9. Looked up from germline, CDR1 is LGHNA and CDR2 is YSLEER. The CDR3, as DNA: TGCGCCAGCAGCTTCCAGACTAGCGGGAGTGGTACCGGGGAGCTGTTTTTT. It specifies CASSFQTSGSGTGELFF.

The gene calls are TRBV2 and TRBJ1-2, with D tentatively TRBD1 (5 bases). The V end was cut by 9 bases, the J end by 5 bases, with 7 bases between. The CDR3 loop spans 10 amino acids. Germline values: CDR1 SNHLY, CDR2 FYNNEI. CDR3 bases: TGTGCCAGGCGGGGGTATGGCTACACCTTC. It encodes CARRGYGYTF.

This clone turned up a few times. This chain uses TRBV2 with TRBJ1-6; TRBD1 is a possible D gene (6 bases). The CDR3 is made up of 15 amino acids. The germline V and J ends were trimmed by 10 bases and 7 bases, with 20 bases remaining between them. Germline V gives CDR1 SNHLY, CDR2 FYNNEI. The CDR3 nucleotides are TGTGCCACCAACCCTCAGGGGCAGGAAAATTCACCCCTCCACTTT. Protein: CATNPQGQENSPLHF.

CDR3 bases: TGTGCCAGCAGCTTTGGTGGCGGGGGGCCCTACGAGCAGTACTTC. Protein product: CASSFGGGGPYEQYF. The chain joins TRBV7-9 to TRBJ2-7; 8 nucleotides match TRBD2. The CDR3 runs 15 residues. Looked up from germline, CDR1 is SEHNR and CDR2 is FQNEAQ (reference sequence). Trimming removed 3 bases from V and 2 bases from J; junction bases left unmatched: 6.

V is TRBV7-9 and J is TRBJ2-5, with D tentatively TRBD2 (7 bases). CDR1 is SEHNR, CDR2 FQNEAQ, per germline (reference sequence). The CDR3 has 14 amino acids. V gave up 7 bases and J gave up 1 base, with 13 bases separating them. The CDR3 DNA follows: TGTGCCAGCACCCGGGGGGCTCTCCAAGAGACCCAGTACTTC. This encodes CASTRGALQETQYF. Filled out from reference TRBV7-9 and TRBJ2-5, the complete variable domain reads DTGVSQNPRHKITKRGQNVTFRCDPISEHNRLYWYRQTLGQGPEFLTYFQNEAQLEKSRLLSDRFSAERPKGSFSTLEIQRTEQGDSAMYLCASTRGALQETQYFGPGTRLLVL.

This clone was seen once. The genes are TRBV6-5 and TRBJ1-2; perhaps TRBD1 as D (6 bases). CDR3 size: 14 residues. Trimming took 0 bases from V and 6 from J, leaving 11 bases between them. Germline V gene lookup returns CDR1 MNHEY and CDR2 SVGAGI. The chain's CDR3 is CASSYSQGTDGYTF. Written as DNA, the CDR3 is TGTGCCAGCAGTTACTCGCAGGGGACGGATGGCTACACCTTC.

V and J are TRBV5-6 and TRBJ2-7; 8 nucleotides match TRBD1. CDR3 length equals 16 residues. Germline CDR1 is SGHDT and CDR2 is YYEEEE. Trimming cost V 4 bases and J 3 bases; bases outside gene matches: 12. The CDR3 DNA is TGTGCCAGCAGCCCCCCTTGGACAGGGTTTAACTACGAGCAGTACTTC. Amino acid sequence: CASSPPWTGFNYEQYF.

This chain uses TRBV20-1 with TRBJ1-2, with 9 positions matching TRBD1. Germline V gene lookup returns CDR1 DFQATT and CDR2 SNEGSKA (reference sequence). After removal of 3 bases from V and 7 bases from J, the junction contained 9 bases not matched to a gene. The CDR3 runs 14 residues. The CDR3 DNA is TGCAGTGCTAGTACAGGGGGCGCCGATTTTGGCTACACCTTC. Protein product: CSASTGGADFGYTF.

This chain uses TRBV3-1 (or the pseudogene TRBV3-2) with TRBJ2-1; TRBD1 aligns across 8 bases. With 4 bases clipped from V and 6 bases from J, the junction kept 14 bases outside the gene matches. Germline V gene lookup returns CDR1 LGHDT and CDR2 YNNKEL (reference sequence). The CDR3 is 17 amino acids. The CDR3 region is CASSPNPGQGASNEQFF. The CDR3, as DNA: TGTGCCAGCAGCCCCAACCCCGGCCAGGGGGCTAGCAATGAGCAGTTCTTC.